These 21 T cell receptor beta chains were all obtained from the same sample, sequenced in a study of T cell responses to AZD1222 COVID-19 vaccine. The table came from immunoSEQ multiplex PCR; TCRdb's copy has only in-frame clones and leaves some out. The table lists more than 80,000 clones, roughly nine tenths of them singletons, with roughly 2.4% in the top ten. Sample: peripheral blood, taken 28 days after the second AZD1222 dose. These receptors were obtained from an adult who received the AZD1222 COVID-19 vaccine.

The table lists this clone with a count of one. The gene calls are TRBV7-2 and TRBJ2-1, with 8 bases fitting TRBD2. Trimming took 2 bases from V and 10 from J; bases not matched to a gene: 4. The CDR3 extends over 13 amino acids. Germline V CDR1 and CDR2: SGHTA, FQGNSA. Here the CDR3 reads CASSLHGGGEQFF. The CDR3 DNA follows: TGTGCCAGCAGCTTACACGGGGGGGGCGAGCAGTTCTTC.

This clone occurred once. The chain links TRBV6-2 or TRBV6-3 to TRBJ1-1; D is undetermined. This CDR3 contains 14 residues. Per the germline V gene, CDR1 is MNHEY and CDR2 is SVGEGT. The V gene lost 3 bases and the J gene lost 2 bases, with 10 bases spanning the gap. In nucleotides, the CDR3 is TGTGCCAGCAGTTATGCGGGTGGCAACACTGAAGCTTTCTTT. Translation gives CASSYAGGNTEAFF.

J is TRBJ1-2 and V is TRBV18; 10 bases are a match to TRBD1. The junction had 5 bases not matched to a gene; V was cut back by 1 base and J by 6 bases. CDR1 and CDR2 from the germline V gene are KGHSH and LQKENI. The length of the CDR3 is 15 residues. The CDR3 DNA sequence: TGTGCCAGCTCACCACTGACAGGGGGCTTTGATGGCTACACCTTC. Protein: CASSPLTGGFDGYTF.

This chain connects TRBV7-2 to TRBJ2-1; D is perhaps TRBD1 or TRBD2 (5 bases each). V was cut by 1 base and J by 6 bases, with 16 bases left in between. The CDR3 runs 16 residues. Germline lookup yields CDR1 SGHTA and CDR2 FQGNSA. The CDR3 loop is CASSLGWGPSLNEQFF. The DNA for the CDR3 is TGTGCCAGCAGCTTAGGGTGGGGACCTTCACTCAATGAGCAGTTCTTC.

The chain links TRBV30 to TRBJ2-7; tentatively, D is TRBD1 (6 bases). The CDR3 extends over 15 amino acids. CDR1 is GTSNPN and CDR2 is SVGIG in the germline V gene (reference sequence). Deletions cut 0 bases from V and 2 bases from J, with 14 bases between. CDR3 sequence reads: CAWSVRGQNPYEQYF. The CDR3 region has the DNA TGTGCCTGGAGTGTCAGGGGTCAAAACCCCTACGAGCAGTACTTC. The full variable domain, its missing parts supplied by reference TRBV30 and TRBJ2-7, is SQTIHQWPATLVQPVGSPLSLECTVEGTSNPNLYWYRQAAGRGLQLLFYSVGIGQISSEVPQNLSASRPQDRQFILSSKKLLLSDSGFYLCAWSVRGQNPYEQYFGPGTRLTVT.

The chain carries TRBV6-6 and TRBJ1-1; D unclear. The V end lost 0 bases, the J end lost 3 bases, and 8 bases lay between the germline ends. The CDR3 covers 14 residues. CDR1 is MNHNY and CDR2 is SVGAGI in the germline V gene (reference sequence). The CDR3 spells CASSYSREHTEAFF. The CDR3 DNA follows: TGTGCCAGCAGTTACTCAAGGGAACACACTGAAGCTTTCTTT.

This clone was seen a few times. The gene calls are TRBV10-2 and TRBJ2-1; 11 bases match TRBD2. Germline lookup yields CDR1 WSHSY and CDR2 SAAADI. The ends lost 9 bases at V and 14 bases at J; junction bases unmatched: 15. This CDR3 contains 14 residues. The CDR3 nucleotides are TGCGCCAGTCCGAGCCCAGCTAGCGGGAGGCTAGAGTTCTTC. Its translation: CASPSPASGRLEFF.

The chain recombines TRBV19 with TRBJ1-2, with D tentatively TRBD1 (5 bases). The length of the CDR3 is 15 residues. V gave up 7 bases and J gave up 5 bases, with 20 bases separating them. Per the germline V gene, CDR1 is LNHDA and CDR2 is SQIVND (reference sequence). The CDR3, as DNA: TGTGCCAGTACCTCTAGACAGACCCAGAGATATGGCTACACCTTC. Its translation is CASTSRQTQRYGYTF.

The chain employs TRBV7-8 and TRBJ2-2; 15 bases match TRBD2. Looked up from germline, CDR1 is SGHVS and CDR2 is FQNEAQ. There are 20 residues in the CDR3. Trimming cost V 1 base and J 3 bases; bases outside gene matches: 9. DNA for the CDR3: TGTGCCAGCAGCTTAGGGGGACTAGCGGGAGGAGGACGACACACCGGGGAGCTGTTTTTT. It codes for CASSLGGLAGGGRHTGELFF.

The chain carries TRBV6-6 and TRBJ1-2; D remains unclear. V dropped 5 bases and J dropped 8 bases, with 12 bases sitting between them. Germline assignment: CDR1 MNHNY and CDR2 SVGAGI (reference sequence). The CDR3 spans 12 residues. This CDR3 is CASSPGEWGYTF. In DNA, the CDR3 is TGTGCCAGCAGTCCGGGAGAGTGGGGCTACACCTTC.

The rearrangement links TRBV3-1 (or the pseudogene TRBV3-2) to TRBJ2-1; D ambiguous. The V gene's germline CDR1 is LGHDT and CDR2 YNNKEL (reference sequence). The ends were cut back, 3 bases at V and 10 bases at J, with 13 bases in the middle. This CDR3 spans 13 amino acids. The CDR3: CASSHLEDGEQFF. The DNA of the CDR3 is TGTGCCAGCAGCCATCTCGAGGACGGAGAGCAGTTCTTC.

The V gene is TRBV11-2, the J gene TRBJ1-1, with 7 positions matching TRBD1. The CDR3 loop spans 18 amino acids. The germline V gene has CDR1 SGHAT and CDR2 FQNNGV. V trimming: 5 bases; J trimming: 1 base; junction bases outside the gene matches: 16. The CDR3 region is CASSHSIERGQWNTEAFF. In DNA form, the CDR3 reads TGTGCCAGCAGCCACTCGATCGAGAGGGGGCAATGGAACACTGAAGCTTTCTTT.

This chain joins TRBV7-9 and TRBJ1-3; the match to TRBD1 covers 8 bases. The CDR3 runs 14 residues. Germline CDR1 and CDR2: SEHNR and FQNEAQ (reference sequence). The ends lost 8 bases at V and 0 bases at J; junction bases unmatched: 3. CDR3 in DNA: TGTGCCAGCGGACAGGGTAACTCTGGAAACACCATATATTTT. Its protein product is CASGQGNSGNTIYF.

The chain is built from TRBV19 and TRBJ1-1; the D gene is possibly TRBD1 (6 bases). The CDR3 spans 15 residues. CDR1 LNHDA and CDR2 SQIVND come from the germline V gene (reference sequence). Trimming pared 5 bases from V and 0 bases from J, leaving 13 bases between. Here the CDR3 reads CASSVWGHMNTEAFF. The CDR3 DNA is TGTGCCAGTAGTGTCTGGGGACACATGAACACTGAAGCTTTCTTT. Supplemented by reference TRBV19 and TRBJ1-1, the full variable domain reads DGGITQSPKYLFRKEGQNVTLSCEQNLNHDAMYWYRQDPGQGLRLIYYSQIVNDFQKGDIAEGYSVSREKKESFPLTVTSAQKNPTAFYLCASSVWGHMNTEAFFGQGTRLTVV.

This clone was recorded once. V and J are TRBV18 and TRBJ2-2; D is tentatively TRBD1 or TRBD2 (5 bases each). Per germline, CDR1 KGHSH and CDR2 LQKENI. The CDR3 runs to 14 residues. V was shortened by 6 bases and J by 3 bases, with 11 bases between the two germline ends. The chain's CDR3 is CASSPGPDTGELFF. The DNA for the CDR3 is TGTGCCAGCTCCCCGGGGCCGGACACCGGGGAGCTGTTTTTT.

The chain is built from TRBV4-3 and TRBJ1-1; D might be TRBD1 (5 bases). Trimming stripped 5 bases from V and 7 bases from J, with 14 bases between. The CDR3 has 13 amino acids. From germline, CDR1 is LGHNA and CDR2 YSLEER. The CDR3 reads CASSAFYGGEAFF. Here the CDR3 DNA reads TGCGCCAGCAGCGCATTCTATGGGGGTGAAGCTTTCTTT.

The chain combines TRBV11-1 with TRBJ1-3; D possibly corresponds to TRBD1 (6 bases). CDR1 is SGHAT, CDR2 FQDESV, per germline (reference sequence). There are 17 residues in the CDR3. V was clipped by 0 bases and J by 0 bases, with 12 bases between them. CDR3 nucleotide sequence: TGTGCCAGCAGCTTAGCGCTTCGGACAGACTCTGGAAACACCATATATTTT. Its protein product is CASSLALRTDSGNTIYF.

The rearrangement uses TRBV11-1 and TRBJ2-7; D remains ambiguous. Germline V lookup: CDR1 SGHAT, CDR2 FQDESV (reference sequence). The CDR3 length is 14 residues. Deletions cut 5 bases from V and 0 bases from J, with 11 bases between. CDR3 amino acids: CASSEAVGSYEQYF. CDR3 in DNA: TGTGCCAGCAGCGAGGCCGTTGGCTCCTACGAGCAGTACTTC.

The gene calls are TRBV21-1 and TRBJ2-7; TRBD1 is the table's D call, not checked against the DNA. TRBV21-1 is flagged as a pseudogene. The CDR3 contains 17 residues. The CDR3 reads CASSKALDRGPVEEQYF. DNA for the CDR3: TGTGCCAGCAGCAAAGCGCTTGACAGGGGGCCGGTTGAGGAGCAGTACTTC.

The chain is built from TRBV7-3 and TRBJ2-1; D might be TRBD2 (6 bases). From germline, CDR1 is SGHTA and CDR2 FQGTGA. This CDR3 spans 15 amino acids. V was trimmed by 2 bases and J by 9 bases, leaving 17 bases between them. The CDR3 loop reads CASSLVQGLPSEQFF. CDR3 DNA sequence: TGTGCCAGCAGCTTAGTCCAGGGACTGCCGAGTGAGCAGTTCTTC.

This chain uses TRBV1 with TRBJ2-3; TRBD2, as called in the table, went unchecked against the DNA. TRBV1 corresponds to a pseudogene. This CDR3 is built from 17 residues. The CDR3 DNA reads TGCACCAGCAGCCAAGATTGGGCGGGAGCTAGCACAGATACGCAGTATTTT. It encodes CTSSQDWAGASTDTQYF.